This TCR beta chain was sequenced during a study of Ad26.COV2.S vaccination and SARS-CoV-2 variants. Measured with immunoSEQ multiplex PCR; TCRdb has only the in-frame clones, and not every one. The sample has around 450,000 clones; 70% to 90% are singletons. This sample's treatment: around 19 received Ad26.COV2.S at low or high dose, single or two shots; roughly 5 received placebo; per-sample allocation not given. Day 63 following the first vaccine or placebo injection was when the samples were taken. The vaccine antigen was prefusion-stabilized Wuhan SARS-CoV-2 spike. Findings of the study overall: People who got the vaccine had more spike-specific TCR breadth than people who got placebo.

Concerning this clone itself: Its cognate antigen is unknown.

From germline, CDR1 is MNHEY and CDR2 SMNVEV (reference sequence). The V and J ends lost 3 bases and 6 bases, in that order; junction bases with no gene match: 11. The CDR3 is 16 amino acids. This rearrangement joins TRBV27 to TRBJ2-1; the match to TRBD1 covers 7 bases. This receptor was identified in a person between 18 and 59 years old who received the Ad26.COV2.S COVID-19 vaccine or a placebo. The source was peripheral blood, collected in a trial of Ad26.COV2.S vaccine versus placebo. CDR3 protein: CASSLRSGTEINEQFF. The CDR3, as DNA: TGTGCCAGCAGTTTGCGTTCGGGGACAGAGATCAATGAGCAGTTCTTC.